This T cell receptor (beta chain) is from a study of cytomegalovirus exposure and HLA in healthy donors. Primers included in the PCR were 60 Vbeta and 13 Jbeta primers. Sequenced by immunoSEQ multiplex PCR; TCRdb stores in-frame clones only, minus some. The sample holds 95,000 to 150,000 clones, about 85% seen once. With V trimmed by 3 bases and J by 8 bases, 6 bases remained unmatched. This CDR3 has 13 amino acids. From germline, CDR1 is GTSNPN and CDR2 SVGIG (reference sequence). Sequenced material: PBMCs. The chain couples TRBV30 to TRBJ1-4; 7 bases are a match to TRBD1. The sequence derives from a man in his fifties in good health and CMV-seronegative. The CDR3 DNA sequence: TGTGCCTGGAGCTTACAGGGGAACGAAAAACTGTTTTTT. Amino acids: CAWSLQGNEKLFF.